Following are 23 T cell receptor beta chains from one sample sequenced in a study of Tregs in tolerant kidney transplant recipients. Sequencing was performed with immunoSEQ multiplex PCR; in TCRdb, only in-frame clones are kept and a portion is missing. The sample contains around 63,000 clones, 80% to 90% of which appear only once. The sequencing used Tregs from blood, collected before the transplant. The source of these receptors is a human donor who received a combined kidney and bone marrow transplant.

The CDR3 loop reads CASRRQGANYGYTF. The CDR3 bases are TGTGCCAGCAGGAGACAGGGAGCTAACTATGGCTACACCTTC. The J gene is TRBJ1-2, the V gene TRBV27; 7 bases map to TRBD1. From germline, CDR1 is MNHEY and CDR2 SMNVEV (reference sequence). V was clipped by 6 bases and J by 0 bases; unmatched bases: 4. The CDR3 runs to 14 residues.

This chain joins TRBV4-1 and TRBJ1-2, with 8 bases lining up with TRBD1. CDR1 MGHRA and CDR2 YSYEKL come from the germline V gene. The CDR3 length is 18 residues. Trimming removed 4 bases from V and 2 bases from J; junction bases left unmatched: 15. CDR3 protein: CASSLDFRQGAKNYGYTF. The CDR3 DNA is TGCGCCAGCAGCCTTGATTTCCGTCAGGGGGCAAAGAACTATGGCTACACCTTC.

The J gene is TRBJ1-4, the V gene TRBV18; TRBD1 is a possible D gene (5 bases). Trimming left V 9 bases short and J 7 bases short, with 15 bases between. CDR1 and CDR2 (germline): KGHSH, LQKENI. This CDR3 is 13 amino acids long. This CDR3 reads CASGAGESEKLFF. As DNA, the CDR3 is TGTGCCAGTGGAGCGGGGGAGAGTGAAAAACTGTTTTTT.

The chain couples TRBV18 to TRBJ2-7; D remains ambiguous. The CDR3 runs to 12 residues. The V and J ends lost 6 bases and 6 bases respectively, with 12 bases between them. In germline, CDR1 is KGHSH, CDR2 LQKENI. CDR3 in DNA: TGTGCCAGCTCTTCCCTCGGGTCCGAGCAGTACTTC. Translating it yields CASSSLGSEQYF.

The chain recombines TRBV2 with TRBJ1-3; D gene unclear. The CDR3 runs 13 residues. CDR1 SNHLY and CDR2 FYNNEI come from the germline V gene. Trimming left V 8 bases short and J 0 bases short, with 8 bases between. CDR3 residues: CASAQISGNTIYF. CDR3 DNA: TGTGCCAGCGCCCAGATCTCTGGAAACACCATATATTTT.

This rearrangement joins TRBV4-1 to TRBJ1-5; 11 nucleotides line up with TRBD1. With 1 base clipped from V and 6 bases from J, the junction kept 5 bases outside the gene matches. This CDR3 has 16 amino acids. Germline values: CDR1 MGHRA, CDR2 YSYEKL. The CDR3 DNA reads TGCGCCAGCAGCCAAGCCGGACAGGGGGCAGGTCAGCCCCAGCATTTT. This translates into CASSQAGQGAGQPQHF.

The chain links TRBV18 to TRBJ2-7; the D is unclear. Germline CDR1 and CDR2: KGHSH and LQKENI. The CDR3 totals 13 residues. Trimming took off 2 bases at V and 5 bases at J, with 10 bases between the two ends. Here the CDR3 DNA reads TGTGCCAGCTCACCAGGGCGAAAAAACGAGCAGTACTTC. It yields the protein CASSPGRKNEQYF.

The CDR3 protein is CASSPREGAKSWTQYF. CDR3 nucleotides: TGTGCCAGCAGCCCAAGGGAGGGGGCGAAGAGTTGGACGCAGTATTTT. The V call is TRBV5-5, the J call TRBJ2-3, with D tentatively TRBD1 or TRBD2 (7 bases each). The V gene's germline CDR1 is SGHKS and CDR2 YYEKEE (reference sequence). The CDR3 runs 16 residues. The V end was cut by 4 bases, the J end by 9 bases, with 24 bases between. Full variable domain (missing parts from reference TRBV5-5 and TRBJ2-3): DAGVTQSPTHLIKTRGQQVTLRCSPISGHKSVSWYQQVLGQGPQFIFQYYEKEERGRGNFPDRFSARQFPNYSSELNVNALLLGDSALYLCASSPREGAKSWTQYFGPGTRLTVL.

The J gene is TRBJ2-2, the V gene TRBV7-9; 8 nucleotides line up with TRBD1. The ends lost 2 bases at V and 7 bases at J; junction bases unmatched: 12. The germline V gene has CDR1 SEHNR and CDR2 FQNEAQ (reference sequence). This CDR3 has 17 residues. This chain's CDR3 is CASSLKAGGVWDGELFF. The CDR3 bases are TGTGCCAGCAGCTTAAAAGCAGGGGGCGTCTGGGACGGGGAGCTGTTTTTT.

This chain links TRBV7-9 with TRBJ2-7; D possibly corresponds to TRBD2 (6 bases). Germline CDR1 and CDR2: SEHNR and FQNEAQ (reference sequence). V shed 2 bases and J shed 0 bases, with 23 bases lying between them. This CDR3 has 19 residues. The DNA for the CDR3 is TGTGCCAGCAGCTTAAAGGAGCGGGTCGATGCGGGGACCTCCTACGAGCAGTACTTC. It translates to CASSLKERVDAGTSYEQYF.

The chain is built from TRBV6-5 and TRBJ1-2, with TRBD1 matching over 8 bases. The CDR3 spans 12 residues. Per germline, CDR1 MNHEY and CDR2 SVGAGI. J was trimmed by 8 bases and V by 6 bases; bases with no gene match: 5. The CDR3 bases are TGTGCCAGCAGCCAGGGGGCAAGCGGCTACACCTTC. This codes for CASSQGASGYTF.

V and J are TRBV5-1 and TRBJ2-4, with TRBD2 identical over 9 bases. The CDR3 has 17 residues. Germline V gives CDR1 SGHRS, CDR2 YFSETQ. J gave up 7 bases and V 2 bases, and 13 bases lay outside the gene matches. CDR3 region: CASSLYWAGGPENIQYF. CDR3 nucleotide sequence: TGCGCCAGCAGCTTATACTGGGCGGGAGGGCCGGAGAACATTCAGTACTTC.

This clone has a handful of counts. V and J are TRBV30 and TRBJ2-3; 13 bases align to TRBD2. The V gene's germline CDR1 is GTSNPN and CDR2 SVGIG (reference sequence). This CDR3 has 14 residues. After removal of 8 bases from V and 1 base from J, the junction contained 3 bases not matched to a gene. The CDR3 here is CASGLAGGTDTQYF. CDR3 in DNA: TGTGCCAGCGGACTAGCGGGGGGCACAGATACGCAGTATTTT.

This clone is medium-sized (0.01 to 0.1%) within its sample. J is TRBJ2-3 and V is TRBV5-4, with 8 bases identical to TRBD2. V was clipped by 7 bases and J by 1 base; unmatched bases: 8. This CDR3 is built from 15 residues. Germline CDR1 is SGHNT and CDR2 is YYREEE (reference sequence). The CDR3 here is CASSPGGPGTDTQYF. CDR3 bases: TGTGCCAGCTCCCCGGGGGGGCCGGGCACAGATACGCAGTATTTT.

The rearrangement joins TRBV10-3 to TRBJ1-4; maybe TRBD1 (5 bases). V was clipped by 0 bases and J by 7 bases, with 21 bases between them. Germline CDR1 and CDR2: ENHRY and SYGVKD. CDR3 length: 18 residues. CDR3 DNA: TGTGCCATCAGTGAGTCGAGGATAACCGCCTACGGGGGTGAAAAACTGTTTTTT. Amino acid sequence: CAISESRITAYGGEKLFF.

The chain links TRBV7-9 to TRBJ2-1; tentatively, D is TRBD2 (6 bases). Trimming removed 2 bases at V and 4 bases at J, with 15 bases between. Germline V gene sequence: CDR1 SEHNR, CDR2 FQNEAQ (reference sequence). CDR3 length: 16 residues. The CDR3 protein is CASSLLGGGSYNEQFF. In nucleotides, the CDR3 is TGTGCCAGCAGCTTATTGGGGGGAGGATCGTACAATGAGCAGTTCTTC.

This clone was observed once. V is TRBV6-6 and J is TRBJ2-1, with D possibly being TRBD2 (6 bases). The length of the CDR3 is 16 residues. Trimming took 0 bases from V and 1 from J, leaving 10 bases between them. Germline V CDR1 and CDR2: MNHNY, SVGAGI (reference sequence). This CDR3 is CASSYSGGVSYNEQFF. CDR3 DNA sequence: TGTGCCAGCAGTTACTCGGGCGGGGTATCCTACAATGAGCAGTTCTTC.

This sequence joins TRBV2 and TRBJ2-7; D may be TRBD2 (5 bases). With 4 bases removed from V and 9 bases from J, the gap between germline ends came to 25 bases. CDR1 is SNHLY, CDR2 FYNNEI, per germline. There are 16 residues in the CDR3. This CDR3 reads CASSAFGGRLRPGQYF. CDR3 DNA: TGTGCCAGCAGTGCGTTCGGAGGCCGTCTACGACCGGGGCAGTACTTC.

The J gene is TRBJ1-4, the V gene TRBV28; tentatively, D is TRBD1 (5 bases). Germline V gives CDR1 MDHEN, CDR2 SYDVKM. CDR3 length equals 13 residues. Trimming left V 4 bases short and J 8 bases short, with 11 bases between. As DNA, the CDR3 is TGTGCCAGCAGTTCGATCCCAGGGGAAAAACTGTTTTTT. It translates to CASSSIPGEKLFF.

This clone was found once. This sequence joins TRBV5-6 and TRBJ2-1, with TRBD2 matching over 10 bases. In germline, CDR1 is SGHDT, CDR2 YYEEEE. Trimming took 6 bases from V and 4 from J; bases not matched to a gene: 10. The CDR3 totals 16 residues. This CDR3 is CASTWLAGENYNEQFF. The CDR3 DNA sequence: TGTGCCAGCACCTGGCTAGCGGGGGAGAATTACAATGAGCAGTTCTTC.

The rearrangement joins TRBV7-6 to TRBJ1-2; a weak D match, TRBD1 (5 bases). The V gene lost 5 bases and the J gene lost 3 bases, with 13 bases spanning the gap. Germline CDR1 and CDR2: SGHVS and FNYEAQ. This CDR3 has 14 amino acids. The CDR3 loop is CASSPPGAYYGYTF. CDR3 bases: TGTGCCAGCAGCCCCCCCGGGGCTTACTATGGCTACACCTTC.

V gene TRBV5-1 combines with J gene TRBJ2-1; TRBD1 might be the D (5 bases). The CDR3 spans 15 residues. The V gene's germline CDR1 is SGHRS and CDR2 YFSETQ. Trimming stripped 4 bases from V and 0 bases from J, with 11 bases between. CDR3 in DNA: TGCGCCAGCAGCCACAGACAGAGCTCCTACAATGAGCAGTTCTTC. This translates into CASSHRQSSYNEQFF.

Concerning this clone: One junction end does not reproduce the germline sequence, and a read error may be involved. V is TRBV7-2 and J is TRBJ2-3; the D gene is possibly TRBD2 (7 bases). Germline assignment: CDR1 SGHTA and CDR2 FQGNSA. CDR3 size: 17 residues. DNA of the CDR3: TGTGCCAGCACCTTAGGGCTTTCGGGGGGCGGAGCAGATACGCAGTATTTT. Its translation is CASTLGLSGGGADTQYF.